These 6 T cell receptor beta chains came from one sample sequenced in a study of blood T cell repertoires in COVID-19. Libraries were prepared by immunoSEQ multiplex PCR; TCRdb keeps only in-frame clonotypes and omits some of them. The data hold around 220,000 clones, with around 88% observed a single time. Specimen: PBMCs or T cells enriched from blood (not recorded which). All receptors come from a woman between 50 and 59 years old with acute COVID-19.

The chain links TRBV28 to TRBJ2-1; 11 bases map to TRBD2. Trimming removed 5 bases from V and 0 bases from J; junction bases left unmatched: 9. The CDR3 consists of 18 residues. Germline values: CDR1 MDHEN, CDR2 SYDVKM. The CDR3 loop is CASSPPRLAGYSYNEQFF. In DNA form, the CDR3 reads TGTGCCAGCAGTCCGCCTCGACTAGCGGGATACTCCTACAATGAGCAGTTCTTC.

The chain links TRBV4-1 to TRBJ1-5; 9 bases match TRBD1. This CDR3 comprises 15 residues. The ends lost 1 base at V and 6 bases at J; junction bases unmatched: 4. Per the germline V gene, CDR1 is MGHRA and CDR2 is YSYEKL. The CDR3 coding sequence is TGCGCCAGCAGCCAAGGGACAGGGGTTTTTCAGCCCCAGCATTTT. Translated, it gives CASSQGTGVFQPQHF.

V and J are TRBV2 and TRBJ1-2; a possible D gene is TRBD1 (6 bases). V was shortened by 6 bases and J by 0 bases, with 14 bases between the two germline ends. CDR1 is SNHLY, CDR2 FYNNEI, per germline. The CDR3 is 15 residues long. The DNA of the CDR3 is TGTGCCAGCAGGGACAGCCAGTTAGCTAACTATGGCTACACCTTC. Amino acids: CASRDSQLANYGYTF.

The genes are TRBV28 and TRBJ2-7; D might be TRBD2 (5 bases). Trimming shortened V by 3 bases and J by 3 bases, and 9 bases separated the two germline ends. Germline CDR1 reads MDHEN; CDR2 reads SYDVKM. CDR3 length: 13 residues. In DNA, the CDR3 is TGTGCCAGCAGTTTTAGCCGGGGCTACGAGCAGTACTTC. This gives the protein CASSFSRGYEQYF.

V usage is TRBV4-1 and J usage is TRBJ1-1; D not resolved. The CDR3 sequence is 11 residues long. Per the germline V gene, CDR1 is MGHRA and CDR2 is YSYEKL. Trimming pared 1 base from V and 7 bases from J, leaving 4 bases between. The CDR3 DNA is TGCGCCAGCAGCCAAGGGCTTGAAGCTTTCTTT. It is translated as CASSQGLEAFF.

This clone has more than one count but fewer than ten. The chain combines TRBV2 with TRBJ1-3, with 7 positions matching TRBD1. V lost 5 bases and J lost 13; bases outside the gene matches: 8. Looked up from germline, CDR1 is SNHLY and CDR2 is FYNNEI. The CDR3 loop spans 12 amino acids. CDR3 in DNA: TGTGCCAGCAGTTCTAGGACAGGTGGAATATATTTT. It yields the protein CASSSRTGGIYF.